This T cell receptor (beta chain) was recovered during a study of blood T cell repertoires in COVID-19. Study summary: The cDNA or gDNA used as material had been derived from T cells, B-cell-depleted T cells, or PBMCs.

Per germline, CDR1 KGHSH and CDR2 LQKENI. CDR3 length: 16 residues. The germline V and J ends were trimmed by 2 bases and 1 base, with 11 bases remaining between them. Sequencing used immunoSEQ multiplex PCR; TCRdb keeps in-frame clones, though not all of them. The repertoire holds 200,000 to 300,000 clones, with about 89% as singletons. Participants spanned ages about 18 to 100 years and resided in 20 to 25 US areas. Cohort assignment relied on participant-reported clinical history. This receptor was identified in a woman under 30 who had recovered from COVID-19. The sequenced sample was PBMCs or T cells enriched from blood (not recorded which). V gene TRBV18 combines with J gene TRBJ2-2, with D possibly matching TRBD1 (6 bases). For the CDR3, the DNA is TGTGCCAGCTCACCAAGGGGGATAGGGAACACCGGGGAGCTGTTTTTT. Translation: CASSPRGIGNTGELFF.